This T cell receptor beta chain was sequenced during a study of T cell repertoires in aging, cancer and after chemotherapy. In the study overall: Donors were grouped into six age bands spanning 30 or younger through 70 or older. Pre- and post-chemotherapy samples were paired from glioblastoma patients treated with temozolomide-based therapy. Overall study findings and caveats: Compared with age-matched healthy donors, untreated hematological or solid cancer patients showed higher blood TCR clonality. Rebound thymic output was suggested by rising median generation probability during chemotherapy in each cancer cohort.

A note on this clonotype: What it binds is unknown.

TRB rearrangements spanning V, D and J were amplified using mixed TRB-A/B primers. MiXCR, applied by TCRdb to the multiplex PCR reads, yields one record per CDR3 protein. Among around 3,300 distinct CDR3 sequences listed, less than 35% were seen once. CDR1 is MNHNS and CDR2 is SASEGT in the germline V gene. The CDR3 is 15 residues long. J was trimmed by 6 bases and V by 4 bases; bases with no gene match: 4. The template was genomic DNA from peripheral blood, not RNA. The TCR sequence derives from a human donor with a solid tumor. Sequenced input: blood. The rearrangement joins TRBV6-1 to TRBJ1-5; TRBD1 matches at 12 bases. CDR3 bases: TGTGCCAGCAGTGGGGACAGGGGGCGGACTCAGCCCCAGCATTTT. As protein: CASSGDRGRTQPQHF.